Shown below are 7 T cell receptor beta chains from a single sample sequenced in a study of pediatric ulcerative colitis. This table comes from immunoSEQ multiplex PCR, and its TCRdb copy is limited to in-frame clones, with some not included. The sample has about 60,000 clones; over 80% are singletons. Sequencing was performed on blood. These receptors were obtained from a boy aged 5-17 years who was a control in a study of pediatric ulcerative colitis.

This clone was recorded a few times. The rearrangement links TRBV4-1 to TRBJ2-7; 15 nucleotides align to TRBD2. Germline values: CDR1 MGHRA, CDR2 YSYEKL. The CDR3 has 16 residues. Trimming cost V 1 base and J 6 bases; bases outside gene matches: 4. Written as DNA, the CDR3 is TGCGCCAGCAGCCAAGGGTGGACTAGCGGGAGGGTCGAGCAGTACTTC. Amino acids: CASSQGWTSGRVEQYF.

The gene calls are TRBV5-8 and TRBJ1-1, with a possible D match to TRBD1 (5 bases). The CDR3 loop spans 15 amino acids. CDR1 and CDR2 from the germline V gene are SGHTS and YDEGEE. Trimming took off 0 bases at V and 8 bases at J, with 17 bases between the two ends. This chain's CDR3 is CASSLAGDRGEEAFF. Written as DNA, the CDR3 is TGTGCCAGCAGCTTGGCGGGAGACAGAGGGGAAGAAGCTTTCTTT.

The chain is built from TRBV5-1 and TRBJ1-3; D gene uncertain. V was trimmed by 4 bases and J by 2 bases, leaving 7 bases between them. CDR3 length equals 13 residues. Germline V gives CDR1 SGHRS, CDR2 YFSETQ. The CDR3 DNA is TGCGCCAGCAGCCTTGGGGCTGGAAACACCATATATTTT. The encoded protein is CASSLGAGNTIYF. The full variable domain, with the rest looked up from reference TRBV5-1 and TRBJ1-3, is KAGVTQTPRYLIKTRGQQVTLSCSPISGHRSVSWYQQTPGQGLQFLFEYFSETQRNKGNFPGRFSGRQFSNSRSEMNVSTLELGDSALYLCASSLGAGNTIYFGEGSWLTVV.

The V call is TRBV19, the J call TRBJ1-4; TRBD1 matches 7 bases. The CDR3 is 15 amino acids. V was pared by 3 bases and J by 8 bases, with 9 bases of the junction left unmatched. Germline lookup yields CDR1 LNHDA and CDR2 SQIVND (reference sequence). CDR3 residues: CASSITGGGSEKLFF. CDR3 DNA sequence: TGTGCCAGTAGTATCACGGGAGGGGGCAGCGAAAAACTGTTTTTT.

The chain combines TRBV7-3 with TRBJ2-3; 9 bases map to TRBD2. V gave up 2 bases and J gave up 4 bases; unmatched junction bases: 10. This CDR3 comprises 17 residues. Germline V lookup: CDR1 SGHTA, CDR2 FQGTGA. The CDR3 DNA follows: TGTGCCAGCAGCTTACGAGGCGGGAGGGCCGGGGCAGATACGCAGTATTTT. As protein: CASSLRGGRAGADTQYF.

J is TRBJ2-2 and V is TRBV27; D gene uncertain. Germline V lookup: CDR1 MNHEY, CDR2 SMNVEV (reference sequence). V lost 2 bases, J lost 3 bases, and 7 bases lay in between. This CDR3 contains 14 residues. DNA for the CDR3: TGTGCCAGCAGTTTAGGGGTTTACACCGGGGAGCTGTTTTTT. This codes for CASSLGVYTGELFF.

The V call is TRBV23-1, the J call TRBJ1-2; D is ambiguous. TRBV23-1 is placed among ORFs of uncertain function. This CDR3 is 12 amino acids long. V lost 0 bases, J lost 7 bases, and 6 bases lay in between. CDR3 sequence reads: CASSQSASGYTF. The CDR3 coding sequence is TGCGCCAGCAGTCAATCGGCCAGTGGCTACACCTTC.